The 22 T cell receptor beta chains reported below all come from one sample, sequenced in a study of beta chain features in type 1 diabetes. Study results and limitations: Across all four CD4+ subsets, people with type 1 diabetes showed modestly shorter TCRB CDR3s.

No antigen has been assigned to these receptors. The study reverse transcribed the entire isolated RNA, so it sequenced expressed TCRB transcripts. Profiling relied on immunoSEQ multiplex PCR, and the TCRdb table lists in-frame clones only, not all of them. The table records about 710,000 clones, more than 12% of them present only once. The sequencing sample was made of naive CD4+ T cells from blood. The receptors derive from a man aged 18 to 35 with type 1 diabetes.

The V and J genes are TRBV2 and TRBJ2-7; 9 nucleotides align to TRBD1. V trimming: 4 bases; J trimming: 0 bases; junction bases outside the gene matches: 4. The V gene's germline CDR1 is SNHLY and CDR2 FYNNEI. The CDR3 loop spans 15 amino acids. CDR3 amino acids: CASSGGQGGSYEQYF. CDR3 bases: TGTGCCAGCAGTGGGGGACAGGGTGGCTCCTACGAGCAGTACTTC. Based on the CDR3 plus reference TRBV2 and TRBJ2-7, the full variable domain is EPEVTQTPSHQVTQMGQEVILRCVPISNHLYFYWYRQILGQKVEFLVSFYNNEISEKSEIFDDQFSVERPDGSNFTLKIRSTKLEDSAMYFCASSGGQGGSYEQYFGPGTRLTVT.

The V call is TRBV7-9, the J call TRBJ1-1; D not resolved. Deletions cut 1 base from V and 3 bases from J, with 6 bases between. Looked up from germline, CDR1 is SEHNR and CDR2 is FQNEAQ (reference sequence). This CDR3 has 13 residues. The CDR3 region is CASSLDADTEAFF. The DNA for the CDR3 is TGTGCCAGCAGCTTAGACGCTGACACTGAAGCTTTCTTT.

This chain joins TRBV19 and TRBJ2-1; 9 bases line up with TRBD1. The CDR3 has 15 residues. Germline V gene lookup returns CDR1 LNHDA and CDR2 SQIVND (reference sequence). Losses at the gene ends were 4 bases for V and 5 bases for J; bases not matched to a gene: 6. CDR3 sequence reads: CASSTGTGWDNEQFF. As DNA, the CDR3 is TGTGCCAGTAGTACTGGGACAGGGTGGGACAATGAGCAGTTCTTC.

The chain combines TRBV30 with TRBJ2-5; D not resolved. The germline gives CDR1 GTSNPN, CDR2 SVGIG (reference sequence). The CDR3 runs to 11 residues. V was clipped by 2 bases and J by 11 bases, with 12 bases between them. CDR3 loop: CAWSQRAQQYF. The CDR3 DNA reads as TGTGCCTGGAGTCAACGAGCCCAGCAGTACTTC.

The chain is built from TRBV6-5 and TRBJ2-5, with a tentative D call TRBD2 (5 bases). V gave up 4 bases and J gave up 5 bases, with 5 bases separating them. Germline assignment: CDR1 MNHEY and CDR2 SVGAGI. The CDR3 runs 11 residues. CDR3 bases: TGTGCCAGCAGTTTAGCGGAGACCCAGTACTTC. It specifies CASSLAETQYF.

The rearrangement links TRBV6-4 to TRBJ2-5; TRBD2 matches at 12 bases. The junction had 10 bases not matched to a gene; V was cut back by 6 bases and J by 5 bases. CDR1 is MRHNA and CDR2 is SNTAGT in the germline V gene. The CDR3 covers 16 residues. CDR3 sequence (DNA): TGTGCCAGCAGCCTTCTAGCGGGAGGGCCCGTGGAGACCCAGTACTTC. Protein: CASSLLAGGPVETQYF.

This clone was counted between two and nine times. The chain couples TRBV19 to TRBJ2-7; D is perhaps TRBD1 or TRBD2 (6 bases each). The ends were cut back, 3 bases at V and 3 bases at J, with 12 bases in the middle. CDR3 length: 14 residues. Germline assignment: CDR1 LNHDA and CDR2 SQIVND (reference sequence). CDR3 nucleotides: TGTGCCAGTAGTATCGGAGGGGGAGTCTACGAGCAGTACTTC. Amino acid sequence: CASSIGGGVYEQYF.

The DNA for the CDR3 is TGTGCCAGCAGTGAACACAGCCCCTCTGGGGCCAACGTCCTGACTTTC. Amino acids: CASSEHSPSGANVLTF. V and J are TRBV25-1 and TRBJ2-6; D is undetermined. The V end was cut by 2 bases, the J end by 0 bases, with 8 bases between. CDR3 size: 16 residues. From germline, CDR1 is MGHDK and CDR2 SYGVNS.

The CDR3 DNA follows: TGTGCCAGCAGTTCTGATACAGGCACTGAAGCTTTCTTT. Encoded protein: CASSSDTGTEAFF. The chain is built from TRBV7-9 and TRBJ1-1; D might be TRBD1 (5 bases). CDR1 is SEHNR, CDR2 FQNEAQ, per germline (reference sequence). V was pared by 6 bases and J by 4 bases, with 12 bases between. The CDR3 runs to 13 residues.

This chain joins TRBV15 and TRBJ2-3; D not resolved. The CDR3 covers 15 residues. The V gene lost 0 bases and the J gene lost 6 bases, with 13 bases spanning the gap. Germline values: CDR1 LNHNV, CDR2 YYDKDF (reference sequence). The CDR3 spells CATSRDRTPADTQYF. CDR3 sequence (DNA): TGTGCCACCAGCAGAGATAGGACCCCTGCGGATACGCAGTATTTT. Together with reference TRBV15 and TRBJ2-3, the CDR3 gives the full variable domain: DAMVIQNPRYQVTQFGKPVTLSCSQTLNHNVMYWYQQKSSQAPKLLFHYYDKDFNNEADTPDNFQSRRPNTSFCFLDIRSPGLGDTAMYLCATSRDRTPADTQYFGPGTRLTVL.

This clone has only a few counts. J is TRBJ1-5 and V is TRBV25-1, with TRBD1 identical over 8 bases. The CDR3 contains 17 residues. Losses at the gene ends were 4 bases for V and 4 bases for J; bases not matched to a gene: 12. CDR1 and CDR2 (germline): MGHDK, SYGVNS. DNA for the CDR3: TGTGCCAGCAGTGGGCGGACAGGGAGAGATCAAAATCAGCCCCAGCATTTT. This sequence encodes CASSGRTGRDQNQPQHF.

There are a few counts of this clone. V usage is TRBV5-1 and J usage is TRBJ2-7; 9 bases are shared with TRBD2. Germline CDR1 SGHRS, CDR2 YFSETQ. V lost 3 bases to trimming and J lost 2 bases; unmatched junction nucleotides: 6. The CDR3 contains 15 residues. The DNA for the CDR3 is TGCGCCAGCAGCTCCTTAGCGGGGGACACCTACGAGCAGTACTTC. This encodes CASSSLAGDTYEQYF.

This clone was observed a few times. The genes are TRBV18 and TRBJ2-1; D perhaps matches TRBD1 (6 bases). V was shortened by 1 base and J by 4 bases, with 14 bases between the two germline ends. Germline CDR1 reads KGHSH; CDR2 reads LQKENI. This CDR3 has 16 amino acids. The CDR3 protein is CASSPQGTNRYNEQFF. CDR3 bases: TGTGCCAGCTCACCACAGGGGACAAACCGTTACAATGAGCAGTTCTTC.

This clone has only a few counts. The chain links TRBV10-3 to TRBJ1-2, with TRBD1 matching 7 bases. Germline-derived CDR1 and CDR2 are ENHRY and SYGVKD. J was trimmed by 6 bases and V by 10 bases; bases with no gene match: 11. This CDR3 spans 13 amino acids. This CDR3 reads CATAITGDDGYTF. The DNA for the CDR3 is TGTGCCACCGCTATTACAGGGGATGATGGCTACACCTTC.

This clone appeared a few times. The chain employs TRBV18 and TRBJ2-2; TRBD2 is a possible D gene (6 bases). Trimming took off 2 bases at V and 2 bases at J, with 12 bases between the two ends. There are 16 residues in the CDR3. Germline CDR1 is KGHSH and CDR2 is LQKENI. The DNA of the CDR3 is TGTGCCAGCTCACCAAATCCTAGCGTAAACACCGGGGAGCTGTTTTTT. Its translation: CASSPNPSVNTGELFF. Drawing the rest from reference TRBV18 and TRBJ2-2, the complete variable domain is NAGVMQNPRHLVRRRGQEARLRCSPMKGHSHVYWYRQLPEEGLKFMVYLQKENIIDESGMPKERFSAEFPKEGPSILRIQQVVRGDSAAYFCASSPNPSVNTGELFFGEGSRLTVL.

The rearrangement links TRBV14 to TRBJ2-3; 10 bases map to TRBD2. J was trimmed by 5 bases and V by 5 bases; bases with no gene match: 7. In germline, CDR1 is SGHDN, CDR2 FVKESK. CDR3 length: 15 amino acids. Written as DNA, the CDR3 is TGTGCCAGCAGCAAGCAGCGGGGGGGCCGAGATACGCAGTATTTT. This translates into CASSKQRGGRDTQYF.

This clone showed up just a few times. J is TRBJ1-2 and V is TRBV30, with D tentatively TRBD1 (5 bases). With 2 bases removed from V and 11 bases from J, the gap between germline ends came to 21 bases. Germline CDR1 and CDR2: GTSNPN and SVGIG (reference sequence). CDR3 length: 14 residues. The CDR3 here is CAWSHPGISLRYTF. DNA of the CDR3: TGTGCCTGGAGTCACCCAGGGATTTCCCTTCGTTACACCTTC.

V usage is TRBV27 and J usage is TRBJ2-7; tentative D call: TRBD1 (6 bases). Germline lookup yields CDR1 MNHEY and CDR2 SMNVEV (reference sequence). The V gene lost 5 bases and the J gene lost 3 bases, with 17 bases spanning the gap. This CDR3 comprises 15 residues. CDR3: CASSPSYRDRYEQYF. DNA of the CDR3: TGTGCCAGCAGTCCCAGCTACAGGGACCGCTACGAGCAGTACTTC.

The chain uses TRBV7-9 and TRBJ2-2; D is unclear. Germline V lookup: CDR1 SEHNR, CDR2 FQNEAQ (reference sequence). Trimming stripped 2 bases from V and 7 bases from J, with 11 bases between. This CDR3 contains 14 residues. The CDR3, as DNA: TGTGCCAGCAGCTTACGGCTCGGTGGCGGGGAGCTGTTTTTT. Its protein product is CASSLRLGGGELFF.

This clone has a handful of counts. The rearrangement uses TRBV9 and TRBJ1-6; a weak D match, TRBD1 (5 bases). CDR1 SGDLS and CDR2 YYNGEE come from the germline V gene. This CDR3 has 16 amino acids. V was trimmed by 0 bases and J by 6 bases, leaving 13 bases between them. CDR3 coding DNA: TGTGCCAGCAGCGTAGCGCAGGGCCGGATTAATTCACCCCTCCACTTT. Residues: CASSVAQGRINSPLHF.

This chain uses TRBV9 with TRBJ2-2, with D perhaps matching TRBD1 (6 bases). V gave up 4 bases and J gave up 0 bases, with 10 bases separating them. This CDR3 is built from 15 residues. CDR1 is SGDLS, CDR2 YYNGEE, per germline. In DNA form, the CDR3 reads TGTGCCAGCAGCCCAGGGGCAGCGAACACCGGGGAGCTGTTTTTT. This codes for CASSPGAANTGELFF.

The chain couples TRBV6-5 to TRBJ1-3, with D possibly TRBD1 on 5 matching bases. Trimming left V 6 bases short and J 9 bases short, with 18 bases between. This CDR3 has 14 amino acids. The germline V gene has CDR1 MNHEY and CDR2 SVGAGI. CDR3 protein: CASSRSTGRVTIYF. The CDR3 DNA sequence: TGTGCCAGCAGCCGAAGTACGGGCAGGGTCACCATATATTTT.